These 7 T cell receptor beta chains came from one sample sequenced in a study of beta chain features in type 1 diabetes. General study points: Within each of all four CD4+ subsets, Type 1 diabetes patients had TCRB CDR3s that were moderately but significantly shorter.

These receptors are not linked to any known antigen. The sequenced template was cDNA made from the entire isolated RNA. Sequencing used immunoSEQ multiplex PCR; TCRdb keeps in-frame clones, though not all of them. The data show 680,000 or so clones, roughly 12% seen once. Source material: naive CD4+ T cells from blood. Every receptor here comes from a man between 18 and 35 years old with type 1 diabetes.

There are a few counts of this clone. The sample carries other DNA sequences with the same CDR3. This rearrangement joins TRBV6-5 to TRBJ2-3; D remains unclear. V lost 4 bases, J lost 4 bases, and 3 bases lay in between. Germline V gene data show CDR1 as MNHEY and CDR2 as SVGAGI. The CDR3 runs 11 residues. The CDR3: CASSLADTQYF. Written as DNA, the CDR3 is TGTGCCAGCAGTTTGGCAGATACGCAGTATTTT.

Only a few counts were recorded for this clone. The rearrangement uses TRBV27 and TRBJ2-7, with a possible D match to TRBD2 (6 bases). CDR3 length equals 13 residues. Trimming left V 7 bases short and J 2 bases short, with 12 bases between. Looked up from germline, CDR1 is MNHEY and CDR2 is SMNVEV (reference sequence). The CDR3 here is CASTRGIPYEQYF. The DNA for the CDR3 is TGTGCCAGCACCCGGGGGATACCCTACGAGCAGTACTTC.

This rearrangement joins TRBV5-1 to TRBJ1-1; 8 bases fit TRBD1. The junction had 13 bases not matched to a gene; V was cut back by 5 bases and J by 4 bases. Germline lookup yields CDR1 SGHRS and CDR2 YFSETQ. This CDR3 has 16 residues. The CDR3 loop reads CASSPGQGMGGTEAFF. Here the CDR3 DNA reads TGCGCCAGCAGTCCCGGACAGGGAATGGGAGGCACTGAAGCTTTCTTT.

The chain is built from TRBV4-2 and TRBJ2-4; no firm D call. V lost 0 bases and J 0 bases, leaving 18 bases between the germline ends. The CDR3 is made up of 19 amino acids. Germline V gene sequence: CDR1 LGHNA, CDR2 YNFKEQ. The CDR3 coding sequence is TGTGCCAGCAGCCAAGACTCGGGTTTGACATTAAAAGCCAAAAACATTCAGTACTTC. It codes for CASSQDSGLTLKAKNIQYF.

This clone was counted only a few times. The chain has TRBV7-2 and TRBJ2-3, with D uncertain. Germline V gene lookup returns CDR1 SGHTA and CDR2 FQGNSA. The CDR3 covers 14 residues. With 5 bases removed from V and 0 bases from J, the gap between germline ends came to 9 bases. The CDR3 sequence: CASSPWASTDTQYF. The DNA of the CDR3 is TGTGCCAGCAGCCCGTGGGCTAGCACAGATACGCAGTATTTT. The full variable domain, completed using reference TRBV7-2 and TRBJ2-3, is GAGVSQSPSNKVTEKGKDVELRCDPISGHTALYWYRQSLGQGLEFLIYFQGNSAPDKSGLPSDRFSAERTGGSVSTLTIQRTQQEDSAVYLCASSPWASTDTQYFGPGTRLTVL.

V and J are TRBV2 and TRBJ1-2; D might be TRBD1 (6 bases). Trimming removed 6 bases from V and 8 bases from J, with 16 bases in between. Germline V CDR1 and CDR2: SNHLY, FYNNEI. The CDR3 runs 13 residues. The CDR3 nucleotides read TGTGCCAGCAGCAGAGAACAGGGTCCCGGCTACACCTTC. This translates into CASSREQGPGYTF.

The chain joins TRBV27 to TRBJ2-7, with D perhaps given as TRBD1 or TRBD2 (7 bases each). V was cut by 5 bases and J by 6 bases, with 23 bases left in between. This CDR3 comprises 16 residues. CDR1 MNHEY and CDR2 SMNVEV come from the germline V gene (reference sequence). CDR3 in amino acids: CASSPQGGHQAAEQYF. CDR3 in DNA: TGTGCCAGCAGTCCCCAGGGGGGGCACCAAGCTGCCGAGCAGTACTTC.